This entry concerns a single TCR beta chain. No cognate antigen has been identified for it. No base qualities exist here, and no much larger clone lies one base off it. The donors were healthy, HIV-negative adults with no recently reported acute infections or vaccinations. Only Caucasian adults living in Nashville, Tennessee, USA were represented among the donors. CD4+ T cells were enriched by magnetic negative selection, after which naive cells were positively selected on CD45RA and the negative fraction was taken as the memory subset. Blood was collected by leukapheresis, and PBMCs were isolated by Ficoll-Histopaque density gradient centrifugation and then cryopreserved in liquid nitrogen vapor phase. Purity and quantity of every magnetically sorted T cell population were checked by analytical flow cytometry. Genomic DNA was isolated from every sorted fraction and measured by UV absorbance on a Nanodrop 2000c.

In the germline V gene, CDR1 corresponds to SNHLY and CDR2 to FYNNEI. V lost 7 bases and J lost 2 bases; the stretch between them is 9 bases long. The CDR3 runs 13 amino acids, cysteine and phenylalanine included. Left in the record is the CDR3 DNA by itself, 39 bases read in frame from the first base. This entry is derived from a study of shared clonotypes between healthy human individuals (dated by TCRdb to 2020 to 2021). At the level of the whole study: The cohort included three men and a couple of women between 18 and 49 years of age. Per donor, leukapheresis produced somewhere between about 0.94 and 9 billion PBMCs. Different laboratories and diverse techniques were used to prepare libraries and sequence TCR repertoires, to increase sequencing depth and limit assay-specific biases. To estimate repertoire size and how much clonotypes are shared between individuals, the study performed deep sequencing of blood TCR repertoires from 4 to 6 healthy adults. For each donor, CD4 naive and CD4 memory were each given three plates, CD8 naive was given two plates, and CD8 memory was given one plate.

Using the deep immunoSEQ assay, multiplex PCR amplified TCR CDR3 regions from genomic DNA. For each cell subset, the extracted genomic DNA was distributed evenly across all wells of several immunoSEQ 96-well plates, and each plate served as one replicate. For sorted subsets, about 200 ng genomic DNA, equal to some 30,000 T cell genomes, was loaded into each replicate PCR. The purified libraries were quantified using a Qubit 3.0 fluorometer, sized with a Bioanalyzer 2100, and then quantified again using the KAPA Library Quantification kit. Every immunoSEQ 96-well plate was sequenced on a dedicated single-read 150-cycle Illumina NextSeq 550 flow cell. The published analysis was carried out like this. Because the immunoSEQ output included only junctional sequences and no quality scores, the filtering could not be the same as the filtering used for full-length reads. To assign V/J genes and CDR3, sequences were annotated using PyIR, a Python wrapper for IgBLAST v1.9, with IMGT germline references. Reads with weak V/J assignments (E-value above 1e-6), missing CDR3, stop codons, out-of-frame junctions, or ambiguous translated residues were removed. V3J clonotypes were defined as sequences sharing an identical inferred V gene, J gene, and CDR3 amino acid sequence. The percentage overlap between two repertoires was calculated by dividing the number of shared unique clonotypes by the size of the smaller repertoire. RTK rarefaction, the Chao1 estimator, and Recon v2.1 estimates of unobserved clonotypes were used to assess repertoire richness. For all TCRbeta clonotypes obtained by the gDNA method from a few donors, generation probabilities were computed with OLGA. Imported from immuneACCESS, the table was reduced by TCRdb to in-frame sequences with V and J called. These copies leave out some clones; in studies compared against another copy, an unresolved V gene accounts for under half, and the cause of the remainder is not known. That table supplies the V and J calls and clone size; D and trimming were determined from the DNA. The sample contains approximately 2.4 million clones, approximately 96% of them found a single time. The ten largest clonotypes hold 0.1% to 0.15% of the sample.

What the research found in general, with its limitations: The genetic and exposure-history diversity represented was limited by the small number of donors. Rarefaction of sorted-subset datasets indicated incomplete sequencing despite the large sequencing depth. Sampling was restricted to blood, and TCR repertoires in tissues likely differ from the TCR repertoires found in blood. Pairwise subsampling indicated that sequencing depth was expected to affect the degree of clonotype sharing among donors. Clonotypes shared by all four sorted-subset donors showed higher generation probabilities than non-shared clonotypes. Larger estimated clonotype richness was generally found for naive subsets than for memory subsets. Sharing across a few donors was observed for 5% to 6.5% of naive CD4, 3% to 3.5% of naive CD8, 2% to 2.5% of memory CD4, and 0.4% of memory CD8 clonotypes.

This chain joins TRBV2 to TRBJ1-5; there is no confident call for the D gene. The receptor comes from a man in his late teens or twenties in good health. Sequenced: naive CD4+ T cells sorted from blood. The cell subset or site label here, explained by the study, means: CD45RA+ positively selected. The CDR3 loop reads CASKSEGNQPQHF. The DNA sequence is TGTGCCAGCAAGAGCGAGGGCAATCAGCCCCAGCATTTT.